The rows below give T cell receptor beta chains drawn from one sample of a study of blood T cell repertoires in COVID-19. Clones were read by immunoSEQ multiplex PCR, and TCRdb kept only the in-frame ones, dropping some. The sample includes 250,000 to 400,000 clones, 85% of them seen just once. Source material: PBMCs or T cells enriched from blood (not recorded which). These receptors were taken from a woman between 25 and 40 years old who had been exposed to COVID-19. CDR3s leave out the opening cysteine and the closing phenylalanine or tryptophan. The D gene is left open where the match is weak.

D: NA; J: TRBJ1-6; V: TRBV28; CDR3: ASSLNMDSPLH
D: NA; J: TRBJ2-2; V: TRBV10-2; CDR3: ASGYRATNTGELF
D: NA; J: TRBJ1-6; V: TRBV19; CDR3: ASTPGASYNSPLH
D: TRBD2; J: TRBJ2-7; V: TRBV10-1; CDR3: ASSDPTSGGTEQY
D: NA; J: TRBJ2-7; V: TRBV6-5; CDR3: ASSYRSEQY
D: NA; J: TRBJ1-5; V: TRBV4-3; CDR3: ASSQDSSNQPQH
D: NA; J: TRBJ2-2; V: TRBV5-1; CDR3: ASSLAQGPGELF
D: NA; J: TRBJ1-2; V: TRBV7-8; CDR3: ASSLDAGGYGYT
D: TRBD1; J: TRBJ2-7; V: TRBV28; CDR3: ASGTGETYEQY
D: NA; J: TRBJ1-6; V: TRBV6-5; CDR3: ASSYRGGYNSPLH
D: NA; J: TRBJ1-1; V: TRBV27; CDR3: ASSLSDMNTEAF
D: NA; J: TRBJ2-7; V: TRBV4-1; CDR3: ASRKGQASYEQY
D: TRBD2; J: TRBJ2-2; V: TRBV5-1; CDR3: ASSSTSGGNTGELF
D: NA; J: TRBJ1-4; V: TRBV11-2; CDR3: ASSPTTDGKLF
D: NA; J: TRBJ1-4; V: TRBV9; CDR3: ASSPRHNNEKLF
D: NA; J: TRBJ2-1; V: TRBV9; CDR3: ASSQRRSNPSYNEQF
D: NA; J: TRBJ1-5; V: TRBV24-1; CDR3: ATSRRDSNQPQH
D: NA; J: TRBJ1-2; V: TRBV12-3/TRBV12-4; CDR3: ASSLGSYGYT
D: NA; J: TRBJ2-2; V: TRBV28; CDR3: ASMDGSRDTGELF
D: NA; J: TRBJ1-1; V: TRBV30; CDR3: AWSVWGRGTEAF
D: NA; J: TRBJ2-1; V: TRBV7-3; CDR3: ASSRPESKYNEQF
D: NA; J: TRBJ1-3; V: TRBV6-4; CDR3: ASSAPTRAGNTIY
D: NA; J: TRBJ1-4; V: TRBV28; CDR3: ASTPGSFGEKLF
D: NA; J: TRBJ2-7; V: TRBV2; CDR3: ASTRGGAYEQY
D: NA; J: TRBJ1-5; V: TRBV9; CDR3: ASSVGYNQPQH
D: TRBD2; J: TRBJ2-3; V: TRBV7-2; CDR3: AGSRGGQRDTQY
D: NA; J: TRBJ1-1; V: TRBV6-2/TRBV6-3; CDR3: ASSYRQLNTEAF
D: NA; J: TRBJ2-7; V: TRBV28; CDR3: ASSLPGGGPYEQY
D: NA; J: TRBJ1-5; V: TRBV18; CDR3: ASSPPGAGGNQPQH
D: NA; J: TRBJ1-2; V: TRBV23-1; CDR3: ASLIYNYGYT
D: TRBD1; J: TRBJ1-2; V: TRBV24-1; CDR3: ATSDTDRDGYT
D: NA; J: TRBJ1-2; V: TRBV19; CDR3: ASSTVTGNPGRAYGYT
D: TRBD2; J: TRBJ2-1; V: TRBV6-4; CDR3: ASSDSPSGGFNEQF